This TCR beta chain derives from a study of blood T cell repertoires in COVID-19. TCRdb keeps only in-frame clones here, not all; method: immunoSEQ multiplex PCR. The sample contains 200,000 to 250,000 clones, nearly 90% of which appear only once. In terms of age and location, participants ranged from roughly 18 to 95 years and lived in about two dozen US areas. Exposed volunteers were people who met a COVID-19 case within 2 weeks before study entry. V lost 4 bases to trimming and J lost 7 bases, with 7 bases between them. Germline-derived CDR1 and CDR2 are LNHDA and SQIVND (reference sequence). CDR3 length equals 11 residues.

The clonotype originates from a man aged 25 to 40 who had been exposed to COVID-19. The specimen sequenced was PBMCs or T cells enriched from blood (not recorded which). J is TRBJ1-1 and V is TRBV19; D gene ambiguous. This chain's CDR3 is CASSTTIEAFF. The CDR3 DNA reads TGTGCCAGTAGTACGACTATTGAAGCTTTCTTT.